Each of the 9 T cell receptor beta chains below was sequenced from the same sample in a study of technical replicates of blood from several donors. Measured with immunoSEQ multiplex PCR; TCRdb has only the in-frame clones, and not every one. The table has over 50,000 clones, about 93% seen once. The sample consisted of PBMCs. These receptor sequences come from a human donor in good health. Some clones in this sample may be carry-over from other donors' samples.

This chain links TRBV29-1 with TRBJ1-1; maybe TRBD1 (5 bases). V shed 4 bases and J shed 0 bases, with 9 bases lying between them. CDR1 is SQVTM, CDR2 ANQGSEA, per germline. The CDR3 covers 13 residues. CDR3 sequence (DNA): TGCAGCGTTGGGACACATTTGAACACTGAAGCTTTCTTT. As protein: CSVGTHLNTEAFF.

This chain connects TRBV7-3 to TRBJ2-3, with 8 bases lining up with TRBD2. This CDR3 is built from 14 residues. The V gene's germline CDR1 is SGHTA and CDR2 FQGTGA. The trim removed 5 bases at V and 4 bases at J, leaving 5 bases unmatched. Here the CDR3 DNA reads TGTGCCAGCAGCCGAATGACTAGCGCAGATACGCAGTATTTT. Its protein is CASSRMTSADTQYF.

The chain carries TRBV18 and TRBJ2-5; 8 nucleotides match TRBD1. CDR1 is KGHSH, CDR2 LQKENI, per germline. J was trimmed by 3 bases and V by 0 bases; bases with no gene match: 9. The CDR3 runs to 17 residues. CDR3 protein: CASSPPRRTGKEETQYF. The CDR3 DNA sequence: TGTGCCAGCTCACCACCGAGGCGGACAGGGAAGGAAGAGACCCAGTACTTC.

The chain employs TRBV2 and TRBJ1-5; 7 bases fit TRBD1. V lost 6 bases and J lost 0; bases outside the gene matches: 5. Germline V lookup: CDR1 SNHLY, CDR2 FYNNEI. The length of the CDR3 is 15 residues. DNA for the CDR3: TGTGCCAGCAGGAGGGACAGAAATAGCAATCAGCCCCAGCATTTT. It is translated as CASRRDRNSNQPQHF.

This chain uses TRBV5-5 with TRBJ1-3, with 7 bases identical to TRBD1. The length of the CDR3 is 14 residues. Germline V gene data show CDR1 as SGHKS and CDR2 as YYEKEE (reference sequence). Unmatched junction bases numbered 3, after V lost 2 bases and J lost 4 bases. CDR3 residues: CASSFYRGGNTIYF. CDR3 DNA: TGTGCCAGCAGCTTCTACAGGGGAGGAAACACCATATATTTT.

The chain employs TRBV4-3 and TRBJ2-5; no reliable D call. V was clipped by 0 bases and J by 3 bases, with 8 bases between them. The germline CDR1 and CDR2 sequences are LGHNA and YSLEER. The CDR3 is 14 amino acids. CDR3 loop: CASSQERWKETQYF. The CDR3 DNA sequence: TGCGCCAGCAGCCAAGAGAGGTGGAAAGAGACCCAGTACTTC.

The chain links TRBV7-9 to TRBJ2-1; a possible D gene is TRBD2 (5 bases). The germline V and J ends were trimmed by 5 bases and 8 bases, with 13 bases remaining between them. This CDR3 spans 13 amino acids. Germline V gene data show CDR1 as SEHNR and CDR2 as FQNEAQ (reference sequence). The CDR3 DNA follows: TGTGCCAGCAGCCGTCTTGAGGGATATGAGCAGTTCTTC. Protein: CASSRLEGYEQFF.

The genes are TRBV5-4 and TRBJ1-4; TRBD1 might be the D (6 bases). V dropped 3 bases and J dropped 5 bases, with 8 bases sitting between them. The length of the CDR3 is 13 residues. The germline CDR1 and CDR2 sequences are SGHNT and YYREEE (reference sequence). Here the CDR3 reads CASSWGTNEKLFF. DNA for the CDR3: TGTGCCAGCAGCTGGGGGACAAATGAAAAACTGTTTTTT.

This sequence joins TRBV4-2 and TRBJ2-2, with a possible D match to TRBD2 (5 bases). The CDR3 length is 15 residues. Germline-derived CDR1 and CDR2 are LGHNA and YNFKEQ. Between the trimmed V and J ends, which lost 0 bases and 6 bases, there was a span of 11 bases. The CDR3 region is CASSQDPRGAGELFF. CDR3 nucleotides: TGTGCCAGCAGCCAAGATCCTCGGGGAGCCGGGGAGCTGTTTTTT.